This T cell receptor (beta chain) was recorded in a study of blood T cell repertoires in COVID-19. The wider study: Both acute and convalescent COVID-19 samples were obtained from the United States, Italy and Spain. PBMCs, B-cell-depleted T cells, or T cells were the source of the cDNA or gDNA that made up the material.

CDR3 length: 14 residues. The germline CDR1 and CDR2 sequences are LNHDA and SQIVND (reference sequence). V lost 5 bases and J lost 6, with 16 bases in between. Original data processing: For nucleated cells, counts were estimated from reference gene primer amplification. TCRdb keeps only in-frame clones here, not all; method: immunoSEQ multiplex PCR. The DNA gave D and trimming, while V, J and clone size come from that table. Among roughly 300,000 clones listed, around 82% were seen once. This chain links TRBV19 with TRBJ1-1, with a possible D match to TRBD1 (5 bases). This TCR came from a woman aged 50 to 65 with acute or convalescent COVID-19. Sequencing was carried out using peripheral blood. CDR3 DNA: TGTGCCAGTAGTCCCGGGGGTGGGAGGGCTGAAGCTTTCTTT. Its translation: CASSPGGGRAEAFF.